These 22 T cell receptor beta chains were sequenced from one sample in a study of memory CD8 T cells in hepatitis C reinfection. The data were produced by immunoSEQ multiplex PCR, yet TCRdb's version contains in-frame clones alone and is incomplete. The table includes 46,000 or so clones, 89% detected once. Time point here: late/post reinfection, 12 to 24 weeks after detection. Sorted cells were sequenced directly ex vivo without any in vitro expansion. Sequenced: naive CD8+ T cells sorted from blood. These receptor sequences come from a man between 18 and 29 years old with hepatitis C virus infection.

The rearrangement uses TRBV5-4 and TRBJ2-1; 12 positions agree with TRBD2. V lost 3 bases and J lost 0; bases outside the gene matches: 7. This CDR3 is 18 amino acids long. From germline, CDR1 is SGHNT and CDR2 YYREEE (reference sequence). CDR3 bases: TGTGCCAGCAGCTCACGCTCGACTAGCGGGGGCTCCTACAATGAGCAGTTCTTC. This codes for CASSSRSTSGGSYNEQFF.

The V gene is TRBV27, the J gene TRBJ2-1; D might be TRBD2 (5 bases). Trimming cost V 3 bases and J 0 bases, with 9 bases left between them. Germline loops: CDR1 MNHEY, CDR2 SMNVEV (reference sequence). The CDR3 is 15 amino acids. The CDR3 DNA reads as TGTGCCAGCAGTTTTCTCGAGGGCTCCTACAATGAGCAGTTCTTC. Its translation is CASSFLEGSYNEQFF.

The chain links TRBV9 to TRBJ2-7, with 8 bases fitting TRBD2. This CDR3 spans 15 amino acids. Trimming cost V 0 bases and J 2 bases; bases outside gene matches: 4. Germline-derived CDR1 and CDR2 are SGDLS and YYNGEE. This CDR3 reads CASSVGTSGTYEQYF. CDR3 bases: TGTGCCAGCAGCGTAGGTACTAGCGGTACCTACGAGCAGTACTTC.

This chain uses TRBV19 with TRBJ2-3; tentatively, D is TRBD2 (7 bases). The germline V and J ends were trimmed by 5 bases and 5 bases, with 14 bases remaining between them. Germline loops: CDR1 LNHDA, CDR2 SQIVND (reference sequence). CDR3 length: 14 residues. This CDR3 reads CASSSGGVKDTQYF. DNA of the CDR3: TGTGCCAGTAGTTCGGGGGGCGTGAAAGATACGCAGTATTTT.

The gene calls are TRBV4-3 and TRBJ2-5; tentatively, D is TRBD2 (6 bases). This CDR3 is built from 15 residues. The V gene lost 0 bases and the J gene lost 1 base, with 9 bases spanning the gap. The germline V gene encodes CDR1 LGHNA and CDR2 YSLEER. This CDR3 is CASSQERGIQETQYF. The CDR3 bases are TGCGCCAGCAGCCAAGAGCGGGGAATCCAAGAGACCCAGTACTTC.

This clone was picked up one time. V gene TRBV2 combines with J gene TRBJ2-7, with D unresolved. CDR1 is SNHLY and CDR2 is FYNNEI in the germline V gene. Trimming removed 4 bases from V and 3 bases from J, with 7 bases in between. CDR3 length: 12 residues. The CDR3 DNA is TGTGCCAGCAGTGTACAGATCTACGAGCAGTACTTC. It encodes CASSVQIYEQYF.

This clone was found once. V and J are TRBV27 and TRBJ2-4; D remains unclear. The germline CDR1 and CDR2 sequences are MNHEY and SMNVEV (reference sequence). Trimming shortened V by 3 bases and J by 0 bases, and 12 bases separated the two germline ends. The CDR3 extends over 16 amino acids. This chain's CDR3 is CASSFSYPLAKNIQYF. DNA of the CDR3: TGTGCCAGCAGTTTCTCCTACCCGTTAGCCAAAAACATTCAGTACTTC.

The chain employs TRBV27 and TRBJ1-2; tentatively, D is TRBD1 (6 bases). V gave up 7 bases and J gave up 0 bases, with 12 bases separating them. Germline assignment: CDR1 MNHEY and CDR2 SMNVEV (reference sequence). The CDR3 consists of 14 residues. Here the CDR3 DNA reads TGTGCCAGCAAACCAGGGGCACCTAACTATGGCTACACCTTC. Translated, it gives CASKPGAPNYGYTF.

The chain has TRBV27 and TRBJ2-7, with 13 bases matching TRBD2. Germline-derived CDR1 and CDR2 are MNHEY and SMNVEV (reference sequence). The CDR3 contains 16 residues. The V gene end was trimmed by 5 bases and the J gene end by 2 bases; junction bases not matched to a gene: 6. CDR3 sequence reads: CASSPGLAGVPYEQYF. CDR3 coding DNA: TGTGCCAGCAGTCCTGGACTAGCGGGGGTCCCCTACGAGCAGTACTTC.

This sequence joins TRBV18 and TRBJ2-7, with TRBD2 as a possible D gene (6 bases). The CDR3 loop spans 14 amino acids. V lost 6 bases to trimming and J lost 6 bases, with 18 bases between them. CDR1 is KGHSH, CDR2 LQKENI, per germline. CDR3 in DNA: TGTGCCAGCTCGCCCGGGACCCTGGGAGGCGAGCAGTACTTC. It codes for CASSPGTLGGEQYF.

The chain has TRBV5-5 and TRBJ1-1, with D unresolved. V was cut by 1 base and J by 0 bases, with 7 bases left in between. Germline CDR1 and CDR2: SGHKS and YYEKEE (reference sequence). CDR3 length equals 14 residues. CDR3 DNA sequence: TGTGCCAGCAGCTTGTGGCAATTGAACACTGAAGCTTTCTTT. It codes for CASSLWQLNTEAFF.

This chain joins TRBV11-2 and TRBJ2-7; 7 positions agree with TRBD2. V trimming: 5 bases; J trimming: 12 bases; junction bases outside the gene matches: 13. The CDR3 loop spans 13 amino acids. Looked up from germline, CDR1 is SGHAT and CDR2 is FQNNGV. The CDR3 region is CASSLSPGGEGYV. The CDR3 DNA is TGTGCCAGCAGCCTAAGCCCCGGAGGGGAGGGGTACGTC.

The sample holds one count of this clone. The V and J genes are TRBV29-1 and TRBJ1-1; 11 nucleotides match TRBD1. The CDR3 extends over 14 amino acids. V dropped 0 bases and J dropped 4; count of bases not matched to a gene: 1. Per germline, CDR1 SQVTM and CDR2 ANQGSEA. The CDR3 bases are TGCAGCGTTGAAGAGGGACAGGGGGTCACTGAAGCTTTCTTT. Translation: CSVEEGQGVTEAFF. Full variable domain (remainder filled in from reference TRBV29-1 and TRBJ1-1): SAVISQKPSRDICQRGTSLTIQCQVDSQVTMMFWYRQQPGQSLTLIATANQGSEATYESGFVIDKFPISRPNLTFSTLTVSNMSPEDSSIYLCSVEEGQGVTEAFFGQGTRLTVV.

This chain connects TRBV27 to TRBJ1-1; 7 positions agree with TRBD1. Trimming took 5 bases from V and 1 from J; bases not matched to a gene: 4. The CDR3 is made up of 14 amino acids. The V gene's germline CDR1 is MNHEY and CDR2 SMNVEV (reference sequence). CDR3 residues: CASSPGTANTEAFF. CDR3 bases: TGTGCCAGCAGTCCTGGGACAGCGAACACTGAAGCTTTCTTT.

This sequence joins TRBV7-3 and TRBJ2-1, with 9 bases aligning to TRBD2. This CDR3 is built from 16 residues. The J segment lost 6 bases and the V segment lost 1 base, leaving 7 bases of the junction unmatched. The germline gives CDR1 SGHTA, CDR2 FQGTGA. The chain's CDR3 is CASSLIGGRALNEQFF. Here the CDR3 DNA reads TGTGCCAGCAGCTTAATAGGCGGGAGGGCTCTCAATGAGCAGTTCTTC.

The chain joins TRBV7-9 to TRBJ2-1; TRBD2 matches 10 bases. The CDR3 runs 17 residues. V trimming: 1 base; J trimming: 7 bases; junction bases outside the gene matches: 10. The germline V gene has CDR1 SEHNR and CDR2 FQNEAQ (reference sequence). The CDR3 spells CASSLDASGGARNEQFF. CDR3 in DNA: TGTGCCAGCAGCTTAGATGCCAGCGGGGGGGCCAGAAATGAGCAGTTCTTC.

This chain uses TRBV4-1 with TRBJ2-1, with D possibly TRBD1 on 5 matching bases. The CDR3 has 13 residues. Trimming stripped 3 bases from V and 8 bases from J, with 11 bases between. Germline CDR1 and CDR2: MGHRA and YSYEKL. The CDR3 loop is CASSQQGSDEQFF. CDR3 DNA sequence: TGCGCCAGCAGCCAGCAGGGTTCGGATGAGCAGTTCTTC.

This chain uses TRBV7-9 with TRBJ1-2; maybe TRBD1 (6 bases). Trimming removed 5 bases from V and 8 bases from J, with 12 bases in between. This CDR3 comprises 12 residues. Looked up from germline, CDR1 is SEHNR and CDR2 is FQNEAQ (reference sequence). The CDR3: CASSQQGEGYTF. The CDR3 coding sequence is TGTGCCAGCAGCCAACAGGGCGAGGGCTACACCTTC.

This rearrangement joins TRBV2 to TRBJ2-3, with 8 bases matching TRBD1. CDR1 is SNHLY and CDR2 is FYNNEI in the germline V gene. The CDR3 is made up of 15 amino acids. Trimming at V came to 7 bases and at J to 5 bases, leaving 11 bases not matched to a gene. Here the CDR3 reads CASNLMTGDGDTQYF. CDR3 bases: TGTGCCAGCAACCTAATGACAGGGGATGGAGATACGCAGTATTTT.

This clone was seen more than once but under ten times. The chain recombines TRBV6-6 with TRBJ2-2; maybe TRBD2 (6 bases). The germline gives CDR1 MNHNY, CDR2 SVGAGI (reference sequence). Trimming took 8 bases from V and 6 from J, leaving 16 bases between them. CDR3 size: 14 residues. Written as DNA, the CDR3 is TGTGCCAGCCAAGGGACTCCGGCAGCCGGGGAGCTGTTTTTT. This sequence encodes CASQGTPAAGELFF.

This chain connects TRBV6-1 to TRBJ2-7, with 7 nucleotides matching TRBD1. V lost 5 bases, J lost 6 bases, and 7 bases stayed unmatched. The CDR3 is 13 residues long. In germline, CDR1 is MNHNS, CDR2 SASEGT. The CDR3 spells CASSSRQGAEQYV. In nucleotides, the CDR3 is TGTGCCAGCAGTTCGCGACAGGGTGCCGAGCAGTACGTC.

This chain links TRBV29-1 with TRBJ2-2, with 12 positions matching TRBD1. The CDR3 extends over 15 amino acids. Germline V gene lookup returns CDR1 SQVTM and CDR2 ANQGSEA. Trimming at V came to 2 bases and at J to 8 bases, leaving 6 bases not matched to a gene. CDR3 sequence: CSVESGQGARGELFF. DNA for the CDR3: TGCAGCGTTGAATCGGGACAGGGGGCTCGTGGGGAGCTGTTTTTT.